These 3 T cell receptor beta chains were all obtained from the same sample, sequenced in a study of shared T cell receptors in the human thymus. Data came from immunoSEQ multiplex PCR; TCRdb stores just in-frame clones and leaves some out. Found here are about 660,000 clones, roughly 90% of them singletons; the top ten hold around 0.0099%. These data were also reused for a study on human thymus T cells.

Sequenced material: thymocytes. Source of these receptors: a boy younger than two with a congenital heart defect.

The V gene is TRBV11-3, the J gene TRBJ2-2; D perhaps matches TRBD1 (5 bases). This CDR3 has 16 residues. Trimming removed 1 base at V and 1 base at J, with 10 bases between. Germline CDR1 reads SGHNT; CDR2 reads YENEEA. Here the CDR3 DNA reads TGTGCCAGCAGCTTAGGCAGGGTCGGGAACACCGGGGAGCTGTTTTTT. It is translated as CASSLGRVGNTGELFF. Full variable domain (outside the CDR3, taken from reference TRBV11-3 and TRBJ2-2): EAGVVQSPRYKIIEKKQPVAFWCNPISGHNTLYWYLQNLGQGPELLIRYENEEAVDDSQLPKDRFSAERLKGVDSTLKIQPAELGDSAVYLCASSLGRVGNTGELFFGEGSRLTVL.

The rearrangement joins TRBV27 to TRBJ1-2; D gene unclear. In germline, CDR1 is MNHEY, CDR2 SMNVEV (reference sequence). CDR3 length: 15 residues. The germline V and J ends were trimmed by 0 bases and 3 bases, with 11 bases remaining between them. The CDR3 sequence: CASSLSPIVDYGYTF. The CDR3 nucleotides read TGTGCCAGCAGTTTATCCCCCATAGTAGACTATGGCTACACCTTC.

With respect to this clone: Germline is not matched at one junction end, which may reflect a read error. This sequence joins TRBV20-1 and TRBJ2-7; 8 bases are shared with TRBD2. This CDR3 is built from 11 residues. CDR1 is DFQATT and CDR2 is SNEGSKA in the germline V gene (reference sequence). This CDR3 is CSAWGKAGENF. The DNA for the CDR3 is TGCAGTGCTTGGGGCAAAGCGGGAGAGAACTTC.